These T cell receptor beta chains were read from a single sample in a study. TCRdb redid the calling of the 5' RACE reads with MiXCR, one entry per CDR3 protein. Among roughly 20,000 distinct CDR3 sequences listed, 30% were seen once. Source material: tumor-infiltrating naive CD4+ T cells sorted from the breast tumor. All receptors derive from a female donor with breast cancer. The CDR3 runs from the conserved cysteine through the conserved F or W. The order of the fields is V gene, J gene, clone size, D gene, CDR3 DNA, CDR3 protein. A D gene is named only where the DNA matches it firmly. Rows may omit the clone size; those that give it use once, few, many or a size class.

TRBV18	TRBJ2-7	.	.	TGTGCCAGCTCACCTGGACAGATCGGCACCTACGAGCAGTACTTC	CASSPGQIGTYEQYF
TRBV12-3/TRBV12-4	TRBJ2-7	medium-sized	.	TGTGCCAGCAGTTGGTCTAGCGCCTACGAGCAGTACTTC	CASSWSSAYEQYF
TRBV20-1	TRBJ2-1	.	TRBD2	TGCAGTGCTAGGGAGCAAACTAGCGGGAGGGAAGTTGGGCAGTTCTTC	CSAREQTSGREVGQFF
TRBV19	TRBJ2-2	many	.	TGTGCCAGTAGTATGTCGAGACAGTACACCGGGGAGCTGTTTTTT	CASSMSRQYTGELFF
TRBV6-5	TRBJ1-1	many	.	TGTGCCAGCAGTTACCATGTCTTGAACACTGAAGCTTTCTTT	CASSYHVLNTEAFF
TRBV10-1	TRBJ2-7	.	.	TGCGCCAGCAATTCGGGGGAGAATCGCGAGCAGTACTTC	CASNSGENREQYF
TRBV6-1	TRBJ1-1	.	TRBD1	TGTGCCATCAGTCCCAGGGGGCACACTGAAGCTTTCTTT	CAISPRGHTEAFF
TRBV18	TRBJ1-5	few	.	TGTGCCAGCTCACCAAAAAGTGTGGGGAACAATCAGCCCCAGCATTTT	CASSPKSVGNNQPQHF
TRBV6-6	TRBJ2-3	.	.	TGTGCCAGCAGCCTCACGGGAGATACGCAGTATTTT	CASSLTGDTQYF
TRBV7-9	TRBJ1-4	.	TRBD1	TGTGCCAGCAGCCATACCGGGACAGCAGGGGAAAAACTGTTTTTT	CASSHTGTAGEKLFF
TRBV12-5	TRBJ2-3	many	TRBD2	TGTGCTAGTGGTTTGGTGTCTTCTAGCGGGAGAGCAGATACGCAGTATTTT	CASGLVSSSGRADTQYF
TRBV20-1	TRBJ1-2	.	TRBD1	TGCAGTGCTCGGCAGGGGGCGAACTATGGCTACACCTTC	CSARQGANYGYTF
TRBV7-9	TRBJ2-1	.	TRBD1	TGTGCCGGCAGCCTGGGACAGGTTTACAATGAGCAGTTCTTC	CAGSLGQVYNEQFF
TRBV29-1	TRBJ1-1	few	.	TGCAGCGTCAGAGGGGCGGGCGGCGGCACTGAAGCTTTCTTT	CSVRGAGGGTEAFF
TRBV28	TRBJ2-1	few	TRBD2	TGTGCCACCACGAGCGGGAGGGCGTACAATGAGCAGTTCTTC	CATTSGRAYNEQFF
TRBV7-2	TRBJ1-2	.	.	TGTGCCAGGAGCCTCCTGACAGGTGGCTACACCTTC	CARSLLTGGYTF
TRBV12-3/TRBV12-4	TRBJ2-1	many	.	TGTGCCAGCAGTTTGGTCGGTAGCGGCAATGAGCAGTTCTTC	CASSLVGSGNEQFF
TRBV4-1	TRBJ1-5	once	.	TGCGCCAGCAGCCTCCTCGAGGTGGGCAATCAGCCCCAGCGTTTT	CASSLLEVGNQPQRF
TRBV6-5	TRBJ2-7	many	.	TGTGCCTGCAGCCTCCTCGGGGGCGAGCAGTACTTC	CACSLLGGEQYF
TRBV11-3	TRBJ2-5	few	.	TGTGCCAGCAGCTTAGAGGAGGAAGAGACCCAGTACTTC	CASSLEEEETQYF
TRBV20-1	TRBJ1-4	.	.	TGCAGTGCTAGAGATCCGGGCGGCGAAAAACTGTTTTTT	CSARDPGGEKLFF
TRBV6-1	TRBJ2-1	medium-sized	TRBD1	TGTGCCAGCAGTTATGCTACCGGGACAGGGTACAATGAGCAGTTCTTC	CASSYATGTGYNEQFF
TRBV6-1	TRBJ2-1	medium-sized	.	TGTGCCAGCAGATTGGGGCTAGCGGAGGGGGGTGAGCAGTTCTTC	CASRLGLAEGGEQFF
TRBV20-1	TRBJ1-4	many	.	TGCAGTGCTAGCGGCCACGCCACGACTAATGAAAAACTGTTTTTT	CSASGHATTNEKLFF
TRBV4-2	TRBJ1-1	few	.	TGTGCCAGCAGCCAAGATAACCGGTTGAACACTGAAGCTTTCTTT	CASSQDNRLNTEAFF
TRBV4-1	TRBJ1-1	many	.	TGCGCCAGCAGCCAAGAAATCGGGACCCGGAATACTGAAGCTTTCTTT	CASSQEIGTRNTEAFF
TRBV3-1	TRBJ2-6	many	.	TGTGCCAGCAGCCAAGTTGGTGGGGCCAACGTCCTGACTTTC	CASSQVGGANVLTF
TRBV5-1	TRBJ2-7	many	TRBD1	TGCGCCAGCAGCTTCCGACAGGGCACCTCCTACGAGCAGTACTTC	CASSFRQGTSYEQYF
TRBV12-3/TRBV12-4	TRBJ1-5	once	.	TGTGCCAGCAGTTTCGGGGGGCCTCAGCCCCAGCATTTT	CASSFGGPQPQHF
TRBV6-1	TRBJ1-3	.	TRBD1	TGTGCCAGCGGGAAGGGACAGGGACTAGGAAACACCATATATTTT	CASGKGQGLGNTIYF
TRBV6-5	TRBJ2-7	.	.	TGTGCCAGCAGAGGACCCTTGGGGGAGCAGTACTTC	CASRGPLGEQYF